The 24 T cell receptor beta chains below come from one sample, sequenced in a study of CD8+CD57+ T cells in acquired aplastic anemia. TCR beta VDJ and CDR3 profiles were obtained from a genomic DNA template. One entry per CDR3 protein, called by TCRdb with MiXCR from the reads. The sample includes about 180,000 distinct CDR3 sequences, 45% to 50% of them seen just once. Sequencing input: sorted CD4+, CD8+, or CD8+CD57+ T cells (not recorded which) from PBMCs. These receptor sequences come from a human donor in good health.

The J gene is TRBJ1-1, the V gene TRBV2; weak D call: TRBD1 (5 bases). V was cut by 6 bases and J by 3 bases, with 17 bases left in between. This CDR3 is 15 amino acids long. Germline V gene lookup returns CDR1 SNHLY and CDR2 FYNNEI. In DNA, the CDR3 is TGTGCCAGCAGGGACGAGACAGAGGGACACACTGAAGCTTTCTTT. This codes for CASRDETEGHTEAFF.

This clonotype was recorded only once. The rearrangement joins TRBV7-3 to TRBJ2-3; 8 bases match TRBD2. The CDR3 has 15 residues. Trimming at V came to 8 bases and at J to 2 bases, leaving 9 bases not matched to a gene. Germline lookup yields CDR1 SGHTA and CDR2 FQGTGA. This CDR3 reads CASGPWTSNTDTQYF. The CDR3 DNA reads TGTGCCAGCGGCCCATGGACTAGCAACACAGATACGCAGTATTTT.

Of note for this clonotype: A read error may be the cause here, since a much bigger clone is one base away. The gene calls are TRBV4-1 and TRBJ2-1; TRBD1 might be the D (5 bases). CDR1 is MGHRA, CDR2 YSYEKL, per germline. CDR3 length: 15 amino acids. For the CDR3, the DNA is TGCACCAGCAGCCAAGATGGGGCAGGCCCGACGGAGCAGTTCTTC. Amino acid sequence: CTSSQDGAGPTEQFF.

This clonotype was recorded many times. CDR3 protein: CASSLTGAYEQYF. The CDR3 nucleotides read TGCGCCAGCAGCTTAACGGGGGCCTACGAGCAGTACTTC. The V gene is TRBV5-1, the J gene TRBJ2-7, with D tentatively TRBD2 (6 bases). The V gene's germline CDR1 is SGHRS and CDR2 YFSETQ. The CDR3 runs 13 residues. Trimming removed 2 bases at V and 2 bases at J, with 8 bases between. The whole variable domain, remainder taken from reference TRBV5-1 and TRBJ2-7, is KAGVTQTPRYLIKTRGQQVTLSCSPISGHRSVSWYQQTPGQGLQFLFEYFSETQRNKGNFPGRFSGRQFSNSRSEMNVSTLELGDSALYLCASSLTGAYEQYFGPGTRLTVT.

In regard to this clonotype: Here the CDR3 omits its conserved ending phenylalanine or tryptophan, so a read error is the likely source. The chain joins TRBV5-4 to TRBJ2-2; unclear D gene. Germline CDR1 reads SGHNT; CDR2 reads YYREEE (reference sequence). The CDR3 consists of 14 residues. V lost 4 bases and J lost 6, with 13 bases in between. The CDR3 DNA reads as TGTGCCAGCAGCGAGGACGGAGATCCCGGGGAGCTGTTTCTT. Translated: CASSEDGDPGELFL.

The rearrangement joins TRBV3-1 to TRBJ1-2, with D uncertain. Germline lookup yields CDR1 LGHDT and CDR2 YNNKEL (reference sequence). The CDR3 length is 15 residues. V was cut by 0 bases and J by 4 bases, with 12 bases left in between. CDR3 sequence (DNA): TGTGCCAGCAGCCAAGATCTCAAGGGTTCCTATGGCTACACCTTC. This encodes CASSQDLKGSYGYTF.

This clonotype occurred a few times. CDR3 protein: CATSDLNRGLGETQYF. For the CDR3, the DNA is TGTGCCACCAGTGATTTGAACAGGGGGCTTGGGGAGACCCAGTACTTC. The chain is built from TRBV24-1 and TRBJ2-5; TRBD1 agrees at 9 bases. The V and J ends lost 0 bases and 5 bases, in that order; junction bases with no gene match: 6. Per the germline V gene, CDR1 is KGHDR and CDR2 is SFDVKD. The CDR3 extends over 16 amino acids.

The chain has TRBV19 and TRBJ2-5, with 9 bases matching TRBD1. Looked up from germline, CDR1 is LNHDA and CDR2 is SQIVND (reference sequence). J gave up 6 bases and V 2 bases, and 4 bases lay outside the gene matches. CDR3 size: 14 residues. Here the CDR3 reads CASSISGQGKTQYF. CDR3 nucleotides: TGTGCCAGTAGTATATCCGGACAGGGGAAGACCCAGTACTTC.

The genes are TRBV20-1 and TRBJ1-1; D remains unclear. Germline CDR1 reads DFQATT; CDR2 reads SNEGSKA (reference sequence). V was shortened by 5 bases and J by 1 base, with 8 bases between the two germline ends. This CDR3 comprises 12 residues. CDR3 sequence (DNA): TGCAGTGCTGTAACGGCGAACACTGAAGCTTTCTTT. Translating gives CSAVTANTEAFF.

This chain connects TRBV2 to TRBJ1-4, with D possibly being TRBD1 (6 bases). Trimming removed 11 bases from V and 5 bases from J, with 18 bases in between. The CDR3 runs 14 residues. Germline V gives CDR1 SNHLY, CDR2 FYNNEI. Written as DNA, the CDR3 is TGTGCCTCCAGAGGGGGAGGGCGGAATGAAAAACTGTTTTTT. It codes for CASRGGGRNEKLFF. The variable domain in full, completed from reference TRBV2 and TRBJ1-4, reads EPEVTQTPSHQVTQMGQEVILRCVPISNHLYFYWYRQILGQKVEFLVSFYNNEISEKSEIFDDQFSVERPDGSNFTLKIRSTKLEDSAMYFCASRGGGRNEKLFFGSGTQLSVL.

About this clonotype: Germline and junction disagree at one end, which may indicate a read error. The chain joins TRBV19 to TRBJ1-6; 9 bases match TRBD1. Per germline, CDR1 LNHDA and CDR2 SQIVND (reference sequence). There are 15 residues in the CDR3. CDR3 DNA: TGTGCCGGTAGGATCACCGGGACAGGGAGCTCACCCCTCCACTTT. Translation: CAGRITGTGSSPLHF.

This chain links TRBV20-1 with TRBJ2-5, with 8 bases matching TRBD1. The CDR3 spans 12 residues. Looked up from germline, CDR1 is DFQATT and CDR2 is SNEGSKA (reference sequence). Trimming at V came to 2 bases and at J to 6 bases, leaving 2 bases not matched to a gene. CDR3 in amino acids: CSARRQGQTQYF. As DNA, the CDR3 is TGCAGTGCTAGAAGACAGGGGCAGACCCAGTACTTC.

The genes are TRBV4-1 and TRBJ2-7; TRBD1 matches at 9 bases. Per the germline V gene, CDR1 is MGHRA and CDR2 is YSYEKL. CDR3 length equals 14 residues. The V gene end was trimmed by 6 bases and the J gene end by 5 bases; junction bases not matched to a gene: 8. The CDR3 reads CASRPAGQGNEQYF. DNA of the CDR3: TGCGCCAGCAGACCCGCGGGACAGGGTAACGAGCAGTACTTC.

This chain links TRBV29-1 with TRBJ2-7, with 7 bases fitting TRBD1. The CDR3 consists of 14 residues. The junction had 11 bases not matched to a gene; V was cut back by 6 bases and J by 3 bases. In germline, CDR1 is SQVTM, CDR2 ANQGSEA. CDR3 DNA sequence: TGCAGCGTCGTTGATAGGGGGCAAGTCTACGAGCAGTACTTC. Translation: CSVVDRGQVYEQYF.

This chain links TRBV6-1 with TRBJ1-3; a weak D match, TRBD1 (6 bases). CDR1 is MNHNS, CDR2 SASEGT, per germline. The V gene lost 6 bases and the J gene lost 0 bases, with 15 bases spanning the gap. The CDR3 runs 16 residues. The DNA of the CDR3 is TGTGCCAGCAGAGATACCGGGACAAACTCTGGAAACACCATATATTTT. It yields the protein CASRDTGTNSGNTIYF.

The chain joins TRBV3-1 to TRBJ1-1, with a weak D call TRBD1 (5 bases). Per the germline V gene, CDR1 is LGHDT and CDR2 is YNNKEL (reference sequence). V was pared by 4 bases and J by 4 bases, with 13 bases between. This CDR3 spans 14 amino acids. CDR3 sequence: CASSRIREGTEAFF. As DNA, the CDR3 is TGTGCCAGCAGCCGTATCAGGGAGGGCACTGAAGCTTTCTTT. The full variable domain, rest sourced from reference TRBV3-1 and TRBJ1-1, is DTAVSQTPKYLVTQMGNDKSIKCEQNLGHDTMYWYKQDSKKFLKIMFSYNNKELIINETVPNRFSPKSPDKAHLNLHINSLELGDSAVYFCASSRIREGTEAFFGQGTRLTVV.

This clonotype was observed a handful of times. This rearrangement joins TRBV12-5 to TRBJ1-1; D possibly corresponds to TRBD1 (6 bases). The CDR3 has 18 residues. Germline CDR1 and CDR2: LGHNT and FRNRAP. Trimming removed 0 bases from V and 2 bases from J, with 19 bases in between. CDR3 protein: CASGLVLGGLSTNTEAFF. CDR3 nucleotides: TGTGCTAGTGGTTTGGTATTAGGGGGACTATCTACTAACACTGAAGCTTTCTTT.

This clonotype was counted once. This chain links TRBV19 with TRBJ2-7; D is perhaps TRBD2 (6 bases). Trimming removed 6 bases at V and 0 bases at J, with 9 bases between. Germline V gives CDR1 LNHDA, CDR2 SQIVND (reference sequence). This CDR3 comprises 13 residues. This chain's CDR3 is CASSGGYSYEQYF. In DNA form, the CDR3 reads TGTGCCAGTAGCGGAGGGTACTCCTACGAGCAGTACTTC.

This clonotype was detected many times. The chain has TRBV2 and TRBJ2-6; no reliable D call. V was cut by 7 bases and J by 0 bases, with 4 bases left in between. Germline loops: CDR1 SNHLY, CDR2 FYNNEI. This CDR3 spans 13 amino acids. CDR3 nucleotides: TGTGCCAGCAAAGTCTCTGGGGCCAACGTCCTGACTTTC. Residues: CASKVSGANVLTF.

The chain links TRBV15 to TRBJ2-3; a possible D gene is TRBD2 (7 bases). V shed 0 bases and J shed 4 bases, with 14 bases lying between them. This CDR3 region has 16 residues. Germline V gene sequence: CDR1 LNHNV, CDR2 YYDKDF (reference sequence). In DNA form, the CDR3 reads TGTGCCACCAGCAGAGACTCGAGGGGGGGCGCAGATACGCAGTATTTT. This sequence encodes CATSRDSRGGADTQYF.

In the case of this clonotype: The CDR3 end shows no conserved phenylalanine or tryptophan, and so a read error is likely. The V gene is TRBV19, the J gene TRBJ1-4, with 10 nucleotides matching TRBD1. The CDR3 loop spans 14 amino acids. The germline V gene has CDR1 LNHDA and CDR2 SQIVND (reference sequence). The ends lost 5 bases at V and 6 bases at J; junction bases unmatched: 3. Here the CDR3 DNA reads TGTGCCAGTAGTTTGGACAGGGGGGATGAAAAACTGTTTTCT. It codes for CASSLDRGDEKLFS.

As regards this clonotype: A single base separates this from a much larger clone, so it may be a read error. The genes are TRBV7-2 and TRBJ2-7; 8 bases match TRBD1. V lost 2 bases, J lost 9 bases, and 9 bases stayed unmatched. Germline CDR1 is SGHTA and CDR2 is FQGNSA. CDR3 length equals 14 residues. The CDR3 DNA sequence: TGTGCCAGCAGCTTAAACAGGGGGATCAGCGGGCAGTACTTC. Translated, it gives CASSLNRGISGQYF.

In this sample, this clonotype turned up many times. This sequence joins TRBV9 and TRBJ2-3, with 7 bases fitting TRBD2. Germline-derived CDR1 and CDR2 are SGDLS and YYNGEE. The length of the CDR3 is 16 residues. Trimming cost V 2 bases and J 0 bases; bases outside gene matches: 6. The CDR3 is CASSVLTSPSTDTQYF. CDR3 nucleotides: TGTGCCAGCAGCGTCCTGACTAGCCCAAGCACAGATACGCAGTATTTT.

This clonotype was seen only a few times. The chain employs TRBV6-5 and TRBJ1-1; D perhaps matches TRBD1 (5 bases). The V end lost 4 bases, the J end lost 3 bases, and 15 bases lay between the germline ends. Germline V CDR1 and CDR2: MNHEY, SVGAGI. CDR3 size: 15 residues. CDR3 nucleotide sequence: TGTGCCAGCAGTTCGAAGGGGCTGGGGGACACTGAAGCTTTCTTT. It encodes CASSSKGLGDTEAFF.